This T cell receptor beta chain is drawn from a study of T cell changes during pregnancy in multiple sclerosis (dated by TCRdb to the late 2010s). Background on the whole study: The study looked at changes in the T cell repertoire across pregnancy in women with multiple sclerosis.

Concerning this clone itself: Which antigen it targets is not known. Base qualities were left out, and no much larger clone turns up one base away.

The CDR3 covers 13 residues, taking in both the cysteine and the phenylalanine. The DNA shown is the 39-base CDR3, in frame from base 1. CDR1 and CDR2 were assigned from the germline V gene as LGHNA and YNFKEQ. Between the V and J ends, shortened by 10 bases and 0 bases respectively, the junction contains 12 bases. Preparation of the library involved the immunoSEQ multiplex PCR assay. TCRdb took this table from immuneACCESS and kept in-frame rearrangements with V and J called. Such tables lack part of the clones; where checked against another copy, unresolved V genes explain under half of the gap, and the rest is unexplained. The sample contains more than 80,000 clones, just under 95% of them found a single time. Of the sample, around 1.5% is held by the ten largest clones.

The specimen was peripheral blood, collected after pregnancy. The sequence is built from TRBV4-2 and TRBJ1-2; no D gene call is confident. The receptor comes from a female donor with multiple sclerosis, enrolled in a pregnancy study. The base sequence is TGTGCCACCGCGGCAGACCCTAACTATGGCTACACCTTC. It translates as CATAADPNYGYTF.